The subject of this entry is one T cell receptor (beta chain). TCRdb's copy holds only in-frame clones and misses some; the assay was immunoSEQ multiplex PCR. The data show around 420,000 clones, approximately 91% seen once. The data stem from a study of blood T cell repertoires in COVID-19. The CDR3 covers 17 residues. Trimming shortened V by 7 bases and J by 4 bases, and 20 bases separated the two germline ends. The J gene is TRBJ1-6, the V gene TRBV23-1; the D gene is possibly TRBD1 (6 bases). TRBV23-1 falls under the ORF class, with uncertain function. Sequencing was performed on PBMCs or T cells enriched from blood (not recorded which). The sequence derives from a woman aged 40 to 50 with acute COVID-19. The CDR3 DNA follows: TGCGCCAGCATGGAACAGGGCGGGTGGGCTTATAATTCACCCCTCCACTTT. It translates to CASMEQGGWAYNSPLHF.